A few counts support the clone carrying this TCR beta chain. MiXCR, run by TCRdb on the 5' RACE reads, gives a single entry per CDR3 protein. Found here are roughly 260,000 distinct CDR3 sequences, around 13% of them singletons; the top ten hold approximately 0.49%. The data were obtained in a study of T cells after yellow fever vaccination. This TCR was sampled from a man younger than 40 who received the YFV17D yellow fever vaccine. The sample here was CD4+ T cells sorted from PBMCs, taken 45 days after the yellow fever booster vaccination.

The CDR3 DNA sequence: TGTGCCACCAGTGAGCCCCGGGACGACAATGAGCAGTTCTTC. Its translation: CATSEPRDDNEQFF. The chain links TRBV24-1 to TRBJ2-1, with D perhaps assigned TRBD1 or TRBD2 (5 bases each). CDR1 is KGHDR, CDR2 SFDVKD, per germline. This CDR3 contains 14 residues. Between the trimmed V and J ends, which lost 4 bases and 5 bases, there was a span of 11 bases.